The T cell receptor beta chain described here comes from a study of Ad26.COV2.S vaccination and SARS-CoV-2 variants. Method: immunoSEQ multiplex PCR; TCRdb's copy keeps in-frame clones and lacks some. The sample records just under 250,000 clones, 88% being singletons. Note on this clone: The antigen is unknown.

General study results and limits: Once vaccination had occurred, spike-specific CD8+ and CD4+ T cell responses reportedly showed substantial breadth.

This CDR3 comprises 17 residues. Germline V gene lookup returns CDR1 SGHRS and CDR2 YFSETQ. The ends lost 7 bases at V and 6 bases at J; junction bases unmatched: 17. Treatment reported: approximately 18 received Ad26.COV2.S at low or high dose, single or two shots; 5 received placebo; per-sample allocation not given. It was on day 63 after the first vaccine or placebo injection that samples were taken. The individual, an adult aged 18-55 years, was a donor in Boston. The shot given was an Ad26 vector that makes Wuhan-strain SARS-CoV-2 spike. The clonotype comes from a person aged 18-65 years who received the Ad26.COV2.S COVID-19 vaccine or a placebo. This chain uses TRBV5-1 with TRBJ2-7; 12 bases fit TRBD2. The specimen comprised peripheral blood, sampled in a trial of Ad26.COV2.S vaccine versus placebo. The CDR3 loop reads CASGVSSSLAGGSEQYF. In DNA form, the CDR3 reads TGCGCCAGCGGGGTCTCTAGCAGCCTAGCGGGAGGGTCCGAGCAGTACTTC.